This T cell receptor (beta chain) comes out of a study of blood T cell repertoires in COVID-19. For the study at large: Some COVID-19 samples were acute and others convalescent; all came from the United States, Italy and Spain. T cells, B-cell-depleted T cells, or PBMCs supplied cDNA or gDNA.

Original data processing: Quantification of nucleated cells was approximated via reference gene primer amplification. Using immunoSEQ multiplex PCR, the repertoire was profiled, and TCRdb retains in-frame clones only, with some absent. From that table come the V and J calls and clone size; the DNA was used to work out D and trimming. Of about 160,000 clones detected, 85% appear once; the ten largest clones hold roughly 8.3%. Seattle-derived patients entered the study during active infection and were followed longitudinally. The sequenced sample consisted of peripheral blood. This clonotype originated in an older woman with COVID-19, enrolled during active disease.

The CDR3 region has the DNA TGTGCCAGCAGTGCCCCCGAGACTTACTATGGCTACACCTTC. Amino acid sequence: CASSAPETYYGYTF. The chain combines TRBV25-1 with TRBJ1-2, with D hard to call. Trimming stripped 4 bases from V and 3 bases from J, with 12 bases between. This CDR3 has 14 residues. Germline lookup yields CDR1 MGHDK and CDR2 SYGVNS.